These 2 T cell receptor beta chains share one sample of origin, sequenced in a study of shared clonotypes between healthy human individuals. Assay used: immunoSEQ multiplex PCR; TCRdb lists only in-frame clones, some missing. The table lists 550,000 to 800,000 clones, 90% of them singletons. Sequencing was performed on memory CD8+ T cells from PBMCs. Subset denoted: CD45RO+ cells pooled with CCR7-negative TemRA cells. These receptors all come from a man in his late teens or twenties in good health. Some clones in this sample may be carry-over from other donors' samples.

The rearrangement joins TRBV29-1 to TRBJ1-1, with 8 bases lining up with TRBD1. The germline V gene encodes CDR1 SQVTM and CDR2 ANQGSEA. CDR3 length equals 15 residues. The ends lost 6 bases at V and 1 base at J; junction bases unmatched: 10. The CDR3 loop is CSVFPGQGPNTEAFF. The CDR3 bases are TGCAGCGTGTTCCCCGGACAGGGACCGAACACTGAAGCTTTCTTT.

The rearrangement links TRBV11-2 to TRBJ2-6; 11 nucleotides agree with TRBD1. CDR1 and CDR2 from the germline V gene are SGHAT and FQNNGV. Trimming took 6 bases from V and 0 from J; bases not matched to a gene: 4. This CDR3 comprises 17 residues. CDR3 DNA sequence: TGTGCCAGCAGAAGGGGACAGGGGGTCTCTGGGGCCAACGTCCTGACTTTC. Its protein is CASRRGQGVSGANVLTF. The variable domain in full, with the rest retrieved from reference TRBV11-2 and TRBJ2-6, is EAGVAQSPRYKIIEKRQSVAFWCNPISGHATLYWYQQILGQGPKLLIQFQNNGVVDDSQLPKDRFSAERLKGVDSTLKIQPAKLEDSAVYLCASRRGQGVSGANVLTFGAGSRLTVL.